The rows below give T cell receptor beta chains drawn from one sample of a study of patients and donors after allogeneic stem cell transplantation. MiXCR was run by TCRdb on the RT-PCR reads, yielding one entry per CDR3 protein. In the table there are about 230,000 distinct CDR3 sequences, roughly an eighth of which are singletons. The sequencing input was blood, either unsorted or a sorted T cell fraction (not recorded which). The source of these receptors is a human donor who was either an allogeneic HSCT recipient or a stem cell or donor lymphocyte infusion donor (not recorded which). It is not recorded whose cells these are; they may come from a transplant donor. Each CDR3 is given with its conserved first and last residue. Fields, in order: clone size, V gene, J gene, D gene, CDR3 DNA, CDR3 protein. A D gene is named only where the DNA matches it firmly. Size is stated for part of the rows, as once, few or many counts, or as a class when the clone is expanded.

>many|TRBV4-1|TRBJ1-1|.
TGCGCCAGCAGCCTGTCCAGGGCCATGAACACTGAAGCTTTCTTT
CASSLSRAMNTEAFF
>.|TRBV5-4|TRBJ1-2|.
TGTGCCAGCAGCTTGGAATCTGGCTACACCTTC
CASSLESGYTF
>.|TRBV12-3/TRBV12-4|TRBJ1-1|.
TGTGCCAGTCGAAAAGGGGTGATTGGCACTGAAGCTTTCTTT
CASRKGVIGTEAFF
>many|TRBV19|TRBJ1-2|.
TGTGCCAGTAGTATCCGAGAGGGGGTATATGGCTACACCTTC
CASSIREGVYGYTF
>.|TRBV5-1|TRBJ1-2|TRBD1
TGCGCCAGCAGCTTGTACCCATGGACAGGCTATGGCTACACCTTC
CASSLYPWTGYGYTF
>.|TRBV2|TRBJ1-1|.
TGTGCCAGCAGGGGCCGCGGGGGTTGGACTGAAGCTTTCTTT
CASRGRGGWTEAFF
>.|TRBV20-1|TRBJ2-5|TRBD2
TGCAGTGCCCCCGTCGGCGGCGGGGGGCTAGTGGCAGAGACCCAGTACTTC
CSAPVGGGGLVAETQYF
>.|TRBV24-1|TRBJ2-6|TRBD1
TGTGCCACCAGTGATTCCGGGACAGGGCTCTCTGGGGCCAACGTCCTGACTTTC
CATSDSGTGLSGANVLTF
>.|TRBV5-1|TRBJ2-5|.
TGCGCCACTACGACAGGAGGGGAGACCCAGTACTTC
CATTTGGETQYF
>.|TRBV11-1|TRBJ1-1|.
TGTGCCAGCAGCGGACCTGGGGCGATGGCCACTGAAGCTTTCTTT
CASSGPGAMATEAFF
>many|TRBV11-2|TRBJ2-5|TRBD1
TGTGCCAGCAGCTCCGGGACAGGGGGCCGGGAGACCCAGTACTTC
CASSSGTGGRETQYF
>few|TRBV20-1|TRBJ2-2|TRBD1
TGCAGTGCTAGAAAGTTGGGACAGGAGAACACCGGGGAGCTGTTTTTT
CSARKLGQENTGELFF
>few|TRBV5-6|TRBJ1-6|TRBD1
TGTGCCAGCAGCTTCCGGGGGACAGGGAATTCACCCCTCCACTTT
CASSFRGTGNSPLHF
>few|TRBV2|TRBJ2-3|TRBD1
TGTGCCAGCCTAGGAGGACAGGGACCCACTTACACAGATACGCAGTATTTT
CASLGGQGPTYTDTQYF
>.|TRBV2|TRBJ1-6|TRBD1
TGTGCCAGCAGGAGGGACAGAACCAATTCACCCCTCCACTTT
CASRRDRTNSPLHF
>few|TRBV7-2|TRBJ2-1|TRBD2
TGTGCCAGCAGCTCCACTAGCGTCGGCTACAATGAGCAGTTCTTC
CASSSTSVGYNEQFF
>many|TRBV7-2|TRBJ2-7|TRBD2
TGTGCCAGCAGCTTTCGCGGGGGGCCCTCCTACGAGCAGTACTTC
CASSFRGGPSYEQYF
>.|TRBV5-1|TRBJ1-4|.
TGCGCCAGCAGCTTGGGATCCTCCGCAACTAATGAAAAACTGTTTTTT
CASSLGSSATNEKLFF
>many|TRBV5-1|TRBJ2-7|.
TGCGCCAGCAGCTTGGCCACCGTGAGGGAGCAGTACTTC
CASSLATVREQYF
>many|TRBV12-3/TRBV12-4|TRBJ1-3|.
TGTGCCAGCAACTGGGGGGGAGGTGGAAACACCATATATTTT
CASNWGGGGNTIYF
>many|TRBV20-1|TRBJ1-5|.
TGCAGTGCTAGAGATTCTGGGAGGGGGGCCGTCAATCAGCCCCAGCATTTT
CSARDSGRGAVNQPQHF
>.|TRBV6-1|TRBJ1-1|.
TGTGCCAGCAGTGAAGGTCATCTAATGGGAACTGAAGCTTTCTTT
CASSEGHLMGTEAFF
>many|TRBV10-3|TRBJ1-3|.
TGTGCCATCAGTGAATCCCAGCAGGCTGGAAACACCATATATTTT
CAISESQQAGNTIYF
>few|TRBV9|TRBJ1-4|.
TGTGCCAGCAGCGTCGAACCGACAGGCCCTAATGAAAAACTGTTTTTT
CASSVEPTGPNEKLFF
>many|TRBV3-1|TRBJ1-1|.
TGTGCCAGCAGCCAAGATTACATCACTGAAGCTTTCTTT
CASSQDYITEAFF
>.|TRBV12-3/TRBV12-4|TRBJ2-7|TRBD2
TGTGCCAGCAGCTTGACTAGCGGGGGGCCCATCCCCTACGAGCAGTACTTC
CASSLTSGGPIPYEQYF
>.|TRBV9|TRBJ1-6|.
TGTGCCAGCAGCGCAAACAGGGATCTAAGAAATTCACCCCTCCACTTT
CASSANRDLRNSPLHF
>many|TRBV7-8|TRBJ1-2|.
TGTGCCAGCAGCCCCTCTGGTACAGGGAACTATGGCTACACCTTC
CASSPSGTGNYGYTF
>many|TRBV7-2|TRBJ1-2|.
TGTGCCAGCAGCCGAGGACGGTCTAACTATGGCTACACCTTC
CASSRGRSNYGYTF
>few|TRBV20-1|TRBJ2-3|TRBD2
TGCAGTGCTAGGACTCTAGCGGGTTATACGCAGTATTTT
CSARTLAGYTQYF
>.|TRBV2|TRBJ2-1|TRBD2
TGTGCCGCTGGCACTAGCGGGGGTAATGAGCAGTTCTTC
CAAGTSGGNEQFF
>.|TRBV27|TRBJ1-6|.
TGTGCCAGCCGCTCCGGCACTGGGGGCCGGTCACCCCTCCACTTT
CASRSGTGGRSPLHF
>many|TRBV6-1|TRBJ2-1|TRBD2
TGTGCCAGCAGTGAAGCCCAGGGACTAGCGGAGGAGTTCTTC
CASSEAQGLAEEFF
>.|TRBV6-1|TRBJ2-3|TRBD2
TGTGCCAGCACCTCGACTAGCGGAAGCACAGATACGCAGTATTTT
CASTSTSGSTDTQYF
>many|TRBV12-3/TRBV12-4|TRBJ1-5|.
TGTGCCAGCAGTTTGGAGGGGACGGGTCAGCCCCAGCATTTT
CASSLEGTGQPQHF
>few|TRBV5-4|TRBJ2-7|.
TGTGCCAGCAGCCAGACGATGGGGCACGAGCAGTACTTC
CASSQTMGHEQYF
>many|TRBV5-1|TRBJ2-1|.
TGCGCCAGCAACCCAGGGAAGAATGAGCAGTTCTTC
CASNPGKNEQFF
>.|TRBV7-9|TRBJ2-3|TRBD1
TGTGCCAGCAGCCCGGGACAGGGAGAGGGCACAGATACGCAGTATTTT
CASSPGQGEGTDTQYF
>.|TRBV2|TRBJ2-3|TRBD2
TGTGCCACTGCCGGGACTAGCGCCACAGATACGCAGTATTTT
CATAGTSATDTQYF
>many|TRBV7-8|TRBJ1-3|TRBD1
TGTGCCAGCAGGAGGGGGCAGTCGCCTGGAAACACCATATATTTT
CASRRGQSPGNTIYF
>many|TRBV5-1|TRBJ1-1|TRBD1
TGCGCCAGCAGCTTGTCGGGACAGGGGGCGACTGAAGCTTTCTTT
CASSLSGQGATEAFF
>many|TRBV7-9|TRBJ1-2|.
TGTGGGGTTGGGCAGATCTATGGCTACACCTTC
CGVGQIYGYTF
>.|TRBV5-8|TRBJ2-3|TRBD2
TGTGCCAGCAGCCCCTCGACTAGCACGGATACGCAGTATTTT
CASSPSTSTDTQYF
>many|TRBV20-1|TRBJ2-7|.
TGCAGTGCTCGCCGTCCAACAGCCTACGAGCAGTACTTC
CSARRPTAYEQYF
>.|TRBV12-3/TRBV12-4|TRBJ2-2|TRBD1
TGTGCCAGCAGTTTACGACAGGGAAAGGCCGGGGAGCTGTTTTTT
CASSLRQGKAGELFF
>few|TRBV30|TRBJ2-2|.
TGTGCCTGGAGTAGGAGCGGGCCACGGGGCGGGGAGCTGTTTTTT
CAWSRSGPRGGELFF
>.|TRBV5-1|TRBJ2-5|.
TGCGCCAGCAGCTTGGGTAGTTATGAGACCCAGTACTTC
CASSLGSYETQYF